The clone carrying this T cell receptor beta chain has a count of ten or more. A 10-nucleotide random UMI tagged transcripts in template-switch 5'RACE cDNA synthesis. Using its own MiXCR run on the 5' RACE reads, TCRdb lists one record per CDR3 protein. The table includes 93,000 or so distinct CDR3 sequences, roughly a tenth detected once. These data belong to a study of neurological immune-mediated disorders. Time point meaning: longitudinal time-point 3. Per the germline V gene, CDR1 is SGHRS and CDR2 is YFSETQ. CDR3 size: 15 residues. The V end was cut by 0 bases, the J end by 2 bases, with 9 bases between.

The V call is TRBV5-1, the J call TRBJ2-1; possibly TRBD2 for D (6 bases). The TCR was taken from a female donor with HTLV-1-associated myelopathy (HAM/TSP). Source material: PBMCs. The CDR3 region is CASSLATSPYNEQFF. CDR3 bases: TGCGCCAGCAGCTTGGCAACTAGCCCCTACAATGAGCAGTTCTTC.